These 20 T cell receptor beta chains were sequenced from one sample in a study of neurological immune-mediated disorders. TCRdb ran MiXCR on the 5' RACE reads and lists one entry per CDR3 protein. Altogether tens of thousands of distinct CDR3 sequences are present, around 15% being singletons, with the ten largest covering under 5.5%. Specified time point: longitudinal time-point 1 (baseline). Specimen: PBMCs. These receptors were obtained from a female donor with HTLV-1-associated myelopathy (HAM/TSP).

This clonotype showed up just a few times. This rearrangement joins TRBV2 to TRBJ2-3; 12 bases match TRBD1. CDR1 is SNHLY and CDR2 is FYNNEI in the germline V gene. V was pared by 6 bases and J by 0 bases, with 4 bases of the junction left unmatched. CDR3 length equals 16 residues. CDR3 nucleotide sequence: TGTGCCAGCAGGGGACAGGGGGCGATGAGCACAGATACGCAGTATTTT. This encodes CASRGQGAMSTDTQYF.

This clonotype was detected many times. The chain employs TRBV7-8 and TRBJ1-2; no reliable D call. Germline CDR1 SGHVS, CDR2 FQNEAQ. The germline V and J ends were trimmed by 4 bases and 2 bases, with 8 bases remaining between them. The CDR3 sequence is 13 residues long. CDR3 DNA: TGTGCCAGCAGCTCGCAGGTCAACTATGGCTACACCTTC. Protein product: CASSSQVNYGYTF.

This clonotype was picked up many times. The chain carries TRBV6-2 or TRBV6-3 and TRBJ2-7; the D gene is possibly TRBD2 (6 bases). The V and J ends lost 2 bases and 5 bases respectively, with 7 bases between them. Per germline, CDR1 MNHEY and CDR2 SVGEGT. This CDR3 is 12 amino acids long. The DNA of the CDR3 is TGTGCCAGCAGTTACCGCGGGGACGAGCAGTACTTC. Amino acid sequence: CASSYRGDEQYF.

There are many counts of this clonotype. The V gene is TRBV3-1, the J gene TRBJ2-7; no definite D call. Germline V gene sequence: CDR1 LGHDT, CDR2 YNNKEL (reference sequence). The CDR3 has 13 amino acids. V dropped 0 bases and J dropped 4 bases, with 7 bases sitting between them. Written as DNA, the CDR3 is TGTGCCAGCAGCCAAGATCTTGGGTACGAGCAGTACTTC. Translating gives CASSQDLGYEQYF.

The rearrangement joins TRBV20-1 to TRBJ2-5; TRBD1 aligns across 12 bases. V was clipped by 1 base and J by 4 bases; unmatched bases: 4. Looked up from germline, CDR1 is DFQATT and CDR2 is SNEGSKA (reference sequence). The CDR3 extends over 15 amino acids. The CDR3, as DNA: TGCAGTGCTAGAGGGGGGACAGGGGGCCGAGAGACCCAGTACTTC. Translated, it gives CSARGGTGGRETQYF.

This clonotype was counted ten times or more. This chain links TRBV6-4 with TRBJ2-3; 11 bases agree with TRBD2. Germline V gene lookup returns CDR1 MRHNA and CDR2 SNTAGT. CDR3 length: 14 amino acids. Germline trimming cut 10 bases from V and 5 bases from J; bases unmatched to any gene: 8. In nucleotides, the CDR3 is TGTGCCACCAAGATGCTAGCGGGGGGAGATACGCAGTATTTT. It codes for CATKMLAGGDTQYF.

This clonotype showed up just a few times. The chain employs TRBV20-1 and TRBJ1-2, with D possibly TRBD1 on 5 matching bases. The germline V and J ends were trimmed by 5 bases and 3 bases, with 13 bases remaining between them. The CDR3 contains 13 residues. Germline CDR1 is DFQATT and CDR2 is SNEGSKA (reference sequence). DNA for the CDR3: TGCAGTGCTCGAGGGGCAGGCTACTATGGCTACACCTTC. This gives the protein CSARGAGYYGYTF.

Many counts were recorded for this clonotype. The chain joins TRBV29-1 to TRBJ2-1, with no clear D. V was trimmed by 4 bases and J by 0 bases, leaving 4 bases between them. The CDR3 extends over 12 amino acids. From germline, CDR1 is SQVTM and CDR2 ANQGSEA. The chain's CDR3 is CSVGSSYNEQFF. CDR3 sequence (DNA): TGCAGCGTTGGGAGCTCCTACAATGAGCAGTTCTTC.

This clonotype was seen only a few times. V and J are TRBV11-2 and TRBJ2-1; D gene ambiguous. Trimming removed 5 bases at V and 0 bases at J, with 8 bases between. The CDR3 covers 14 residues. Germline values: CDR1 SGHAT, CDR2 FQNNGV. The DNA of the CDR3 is TGTGCCAGCAGCGGATCGAGCTCCTACAATGAGCAGTTCTTC. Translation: CASSGSSSYNEQFF.

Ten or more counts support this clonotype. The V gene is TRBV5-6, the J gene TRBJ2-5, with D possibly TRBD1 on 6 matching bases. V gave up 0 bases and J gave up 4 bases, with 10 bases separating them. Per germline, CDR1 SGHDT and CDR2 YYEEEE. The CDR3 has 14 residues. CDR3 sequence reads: CASSLGSGVETQYF. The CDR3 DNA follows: TGTGCCAGCAGCTTGGGGTCAGGGGTAGAGACCCAGTACTTC.

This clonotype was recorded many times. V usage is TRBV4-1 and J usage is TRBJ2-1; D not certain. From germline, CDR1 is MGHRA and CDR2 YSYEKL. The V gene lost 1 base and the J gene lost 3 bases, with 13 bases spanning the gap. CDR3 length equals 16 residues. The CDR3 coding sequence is TGCGCCAGCAGCCAAGCATCCCGGAACTACTACAATGAGCAGTTCTTC. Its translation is CASSQASRNYYNEQFF.

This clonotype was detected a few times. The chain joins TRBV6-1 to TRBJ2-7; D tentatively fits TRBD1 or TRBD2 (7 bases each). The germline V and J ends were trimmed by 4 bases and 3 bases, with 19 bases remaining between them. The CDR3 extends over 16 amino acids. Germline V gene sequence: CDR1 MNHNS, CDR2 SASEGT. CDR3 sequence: CASSALATGRVYEQYF. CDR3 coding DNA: TGTGCCAGCAGTGCCCTGGCGACAGGGAGGGTCTACGAGCAGTACTTC.

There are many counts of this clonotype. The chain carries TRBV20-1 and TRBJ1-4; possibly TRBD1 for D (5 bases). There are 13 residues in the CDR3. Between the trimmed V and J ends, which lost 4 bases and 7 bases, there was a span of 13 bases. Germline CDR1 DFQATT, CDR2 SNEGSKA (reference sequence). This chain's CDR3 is CSATWGEIEKLFF. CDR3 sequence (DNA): TGCAGTGCTACATGGGGCGAAATTGAAAAACTGTTTTTT.

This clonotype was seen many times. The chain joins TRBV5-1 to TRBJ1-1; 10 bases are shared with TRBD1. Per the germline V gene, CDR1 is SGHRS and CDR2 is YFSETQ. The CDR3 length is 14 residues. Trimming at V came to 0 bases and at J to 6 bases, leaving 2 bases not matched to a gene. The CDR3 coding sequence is TGCGCCAGCAGCTTGGGTGGGACAGGGGCTGAAGCTTTCTTT. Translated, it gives CASSLGGTGAEAFF. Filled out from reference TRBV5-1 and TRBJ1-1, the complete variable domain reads KAGVTQTPRYLIKTRGQQVTLSCSPISGHRSVSWYQQTPGQGLQFLFEYFSETQRNKGNFPGRFSGRQFSNSRSEMNVSTLELGDSALYLCASSLGGTGAEAFFGQGTRLTVV.

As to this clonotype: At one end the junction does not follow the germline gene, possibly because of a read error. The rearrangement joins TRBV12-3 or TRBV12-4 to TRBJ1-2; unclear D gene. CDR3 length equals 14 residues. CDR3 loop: CASTQFFLPYGYTF. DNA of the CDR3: TGTGCCAGCACCCAGTTCTTCCTTCCCTATGGTTACACCTTC.

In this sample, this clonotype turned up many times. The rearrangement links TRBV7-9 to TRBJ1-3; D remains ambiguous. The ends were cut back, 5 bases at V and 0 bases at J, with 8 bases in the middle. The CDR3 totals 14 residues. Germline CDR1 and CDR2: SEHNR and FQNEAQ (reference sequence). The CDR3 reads CASSTGLSGNTIYF. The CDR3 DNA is TGTGCCAGCAGCACGGGCCTCTCTGGAAACACCATATATTTT.

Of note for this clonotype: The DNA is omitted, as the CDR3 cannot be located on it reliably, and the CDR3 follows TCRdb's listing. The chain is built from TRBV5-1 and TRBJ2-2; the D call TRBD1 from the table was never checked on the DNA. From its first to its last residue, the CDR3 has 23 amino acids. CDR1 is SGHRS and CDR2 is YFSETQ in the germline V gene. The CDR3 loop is CASSLEQALPKNIQYFGAGELFF.

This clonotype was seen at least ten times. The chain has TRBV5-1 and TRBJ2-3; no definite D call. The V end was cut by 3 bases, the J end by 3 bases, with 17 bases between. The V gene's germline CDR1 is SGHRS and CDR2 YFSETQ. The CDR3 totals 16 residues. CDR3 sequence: CASSSRAGDVTDTQYF. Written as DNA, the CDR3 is TGCGCCAGCAGCTCCCGGGCTGGAGACGTGACAGATACGCAGTATTTT. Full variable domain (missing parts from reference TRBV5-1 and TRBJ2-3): KAGVTQTPRYLIKTRGQQVTLSCSPISGHRSVSWYQQTPGQGLQFLFEYFSETQRNKGNFPGRFSGRQFSNSRSEMNVSTLELGDSALYLCASSSRAGDVTDTQYFGPGTRLTVL.

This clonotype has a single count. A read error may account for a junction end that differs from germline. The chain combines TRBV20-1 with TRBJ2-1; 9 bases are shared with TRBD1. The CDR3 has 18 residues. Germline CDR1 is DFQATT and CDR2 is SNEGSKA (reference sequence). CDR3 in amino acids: CSSRPTLGQGTSYNEQFF. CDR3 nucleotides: TGCAGTTCTAGACCAACCCTCGGACAGGGGACCTCCTACAATGAGCAGTTCTTC.

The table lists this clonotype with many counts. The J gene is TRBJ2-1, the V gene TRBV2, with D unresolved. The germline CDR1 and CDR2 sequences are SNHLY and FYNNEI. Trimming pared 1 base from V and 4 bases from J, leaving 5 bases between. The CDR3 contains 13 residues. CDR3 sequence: CASSEVAYNEQFF. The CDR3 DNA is TGTGCCAGCAGTGAAGTGGCGTACAATGAGCAGTTCTTC.